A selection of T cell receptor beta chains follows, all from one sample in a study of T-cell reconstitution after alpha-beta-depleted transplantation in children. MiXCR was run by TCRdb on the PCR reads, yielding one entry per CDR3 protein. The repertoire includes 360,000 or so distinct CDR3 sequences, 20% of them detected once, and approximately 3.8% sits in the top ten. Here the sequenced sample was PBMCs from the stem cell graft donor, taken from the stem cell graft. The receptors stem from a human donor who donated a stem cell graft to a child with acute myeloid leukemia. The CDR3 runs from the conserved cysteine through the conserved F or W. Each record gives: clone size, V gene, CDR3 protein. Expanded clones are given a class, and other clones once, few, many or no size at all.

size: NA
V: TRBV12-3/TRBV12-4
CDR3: CASSLSKMTRDEQFF

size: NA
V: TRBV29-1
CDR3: CSVEKEGGGNGYTF

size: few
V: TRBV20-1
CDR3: CSAATGTGVSSTDTQYF

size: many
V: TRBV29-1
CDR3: CSVEWRAYNEQFF

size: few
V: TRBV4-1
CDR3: CASSSPNQYNEQFF

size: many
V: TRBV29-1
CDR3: CSVEDPAGNQPQHF

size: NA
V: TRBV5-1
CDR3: CASSWGTGGMRTEAFF

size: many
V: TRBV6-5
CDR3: CASSYFASGTDTQYF

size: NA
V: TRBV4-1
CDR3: CASSPGTARGFNYGYTF

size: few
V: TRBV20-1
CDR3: CSARLAGTEKETQYF

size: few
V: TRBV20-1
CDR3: CSAIRVGNEQFF

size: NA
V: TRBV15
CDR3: CATSRAPRASVPVNIQYF

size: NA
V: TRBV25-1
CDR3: CASSRPGQGVGEQYF

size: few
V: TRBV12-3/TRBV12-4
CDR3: CASSTSDGSQPQHF

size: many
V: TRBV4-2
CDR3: CASSPRAGGTSYEQYF

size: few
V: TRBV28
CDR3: CASSIDRVGSYEQYF

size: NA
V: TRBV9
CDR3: CASSVYPGQPQHF

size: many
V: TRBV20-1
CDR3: CSASGYSGANVLTF

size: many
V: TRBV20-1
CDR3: CSARTSGSHEQYF

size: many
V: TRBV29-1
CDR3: CSVEEGGLREQYF

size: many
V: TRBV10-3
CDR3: CAISDKGVSNQPQHF

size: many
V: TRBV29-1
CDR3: CSVEGIDGSVAMHEQFF

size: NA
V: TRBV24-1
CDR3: CATSDTGTSDTQYF

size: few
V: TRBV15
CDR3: CATSKHQDRDQETQYF

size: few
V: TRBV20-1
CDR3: CSGTGKSNEQFF

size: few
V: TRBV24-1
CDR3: CATSDYYSGSGYNEQFF

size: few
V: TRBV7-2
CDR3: CASSESSGLYNEQFF

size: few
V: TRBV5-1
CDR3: CASSLRGNPNTEAFF

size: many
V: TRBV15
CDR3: CATRGGALGEQYF

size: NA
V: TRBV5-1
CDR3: CASSFVSGGPYNEQFF

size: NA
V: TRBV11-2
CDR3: CASSPNLGGGLETQYF

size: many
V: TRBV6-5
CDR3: CASSYSRGSGRKTQYF

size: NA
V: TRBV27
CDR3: CASSLSPVDRVRNEQYF

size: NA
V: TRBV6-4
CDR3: CASSPRERGRDTQNF

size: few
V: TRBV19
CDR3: CASSKGLESHEQYF

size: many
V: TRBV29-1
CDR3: CSVETGGIGEQFF

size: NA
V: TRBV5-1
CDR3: CASSSNRGWEQYF

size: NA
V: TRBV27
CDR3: CASSSIGVGGPYNEQFF

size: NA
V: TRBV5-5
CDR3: CASSSWTGNYGYTF

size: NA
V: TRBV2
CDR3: CASSTRNGGSGELFF

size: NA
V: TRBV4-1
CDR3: CASSQLAGKNTGELFF

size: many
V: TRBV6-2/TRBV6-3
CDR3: CASTEDPGLDYEQYF

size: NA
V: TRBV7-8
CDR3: CASSLVFQAPVLHF